The next 2 T cell receptor beta chains were all read from a single sample in a study of T cells in Graves' hyperthyroidism and ophthalmopathy (dated 2019 in TCRdb). Receptors were amplified or captured by multiplex PCR. The instrument was an Illumina HiSeq 2000. Amplification of TCR beta CDR3 regions was carried out from RNA transcripts. For the first round of RT-PCR on the TCR CDR3, the HTBI primer set was used together with the Qiagen OneStep RT-PCR kit. TCRdb reprocessed the public reads (quality trimming at Q25 with fastp, clone calling with MiXCR) and kept in-frame beta chains. Each entry is one CDR3 protein sequence, shown with its most common DNA and genes. This sample is represented by approximately 330,000 distinct CDR3 sequences; roughly a fifth of them were singletons. Together, the top ten hold 50% to 65% of the sample. The sample comprised blood. The receptors come from a woman between 45 and 65 years old with Graves' hyperthyroidism.

This clonotype was found once. CDR3 sequence reads: CASTHEVGGDNEQFF. The DNA of the CDR3 is TGTGCCAGCACCCATGAGGTGGGTGGGGACAATGAGCAGTTCTTC. V is TRBV12-3 or TRBV12-4 and J is TRBJ2-1; the D is unclear. The V end was cut by 7 bases, the J end by 5 bases, with 18 bases between. The CDR3 runs 15 residues.

This clonotype was detected ten times or more. The chain combines TRBV5-1 with TRBJ2-5; the match to TRBD1 covers 8 bases. J lost 5 bases, V lost 4 bases, and 4 bases had no gene match. This CDR3 is built from 13 residues. The V gene's germline CDR1 is SGHRS and CDR2 YFSETQ. The CDR3 loop is CASSRTGLETQYF. The CDR3 nucleotides read TGCGCCAGCAGCCGGACAGGGCTTGAGACCCAGTACTTC.